What follows are 8 T cell receptor beta chains derived from one specimen sequenced in a study of blood T cell repertoires in COVID-19. Assay: immunoSEQ multiplex PCR; the TCRdb copy retains only in-frame clones and omits some. Here the sample spans 150,000 to 200,000 clones, more than 75% being singletons. Sequenced: peripheral blood. These receptors were obtained from a man aged 40-49 years with active or convalescent COVID-19.

This chain links TRBV2 with TRBJ2-7; D unresolved. Deletions cut 7 bases from V and 6 bases from J, with 13 bases between. Germline V lookup: CDR1 SNHLY, CDR2 FYNNEI. The CDR3 length is 12 residues. In DNA form, the CDR3 reads TGTGCCAGCAATCCAGTATCGGGCGAGCAGTACTTC. It specifies CASNPVSGEQYF.

J is TRBJ1-2 and V is TRBV7-9, with unresolved D. Germline-derived CDR1 and CDR2 are SEHNR and FQNEAQ (reference sequence). The ends were cut back, 4 bases at V and 10 bases at J, with 13 bases in the middle. CDR3 length: 12 residues. DNA of the CDR3: TGTGCCAGCAGCTCAGAGGGAGTTTTCTACACCTTC. It specifies CASSSEGVFYTF.

The V and J genes are TRBV27 and TRBJ1-3; D is ambiguous. Germline loops: CDR1 MNHEY, CDR2 SMNVEV (reference sequence). Deletions cut 5 bases from V and 2 bases from J, with 7 bases between. The CDR3 is 13 residues long. CDR3 bases: TGTGCCAGCAGTATAACAACTGGAAACACCATATATTTT. Translated, it gives CASSITTGNTIYF.

The chain recombines TRBV5-3 with TRBJ2-1; 7 bases map to TRBD2. TRBV5-3 falls under the ORF class, with uncertain function. CDR3 size: 13 residues. V was clipped by 4 bases and J by 7 bases; unmatched bases: 5. The chain's CDR3 is CARSHLAENEQFF. DNA for the CDR3: TGTGCCAGAAGCCACCTAGCGGAAAATGAGCAGTTCTTC.

This clone was seen a handful of times. This rearrangement joins TRBV13 to TRBJ2-1; D uncertain. The ends were cut back, 7 bases at V and 6 bases at J, with 16 bases in the middle. The CDR3 contains 14 residues. CDR1 is PRHDT, CDR2 FYEKMQ, per germline (reference sequence). The CDR3 loop reads CASTPPQDTNEQFF. CDR3 coding DNA: TGTGCCAGCACCCCTCCCCAAGACACCAATGAGCAGTTCTTC.

The chain employs TRBV18 and TRBJ2-7; 8 nucleotides align to TRBD1. J was trimmed by 6 bases and V by 5 bases; bases with no gene match: 6. Per the germline V gene, CDR1 is KGHSH and CDR2 is LQKENI. The CDR3 extends over 13 amino acids. The CDR3 nucleotides read TGTGCCAGCTCATACGAAACAGGGGGCGAGCAGTACTTC. It specifies CASSYETGGEQYF. Full variable domain (missing parts from reference TRBV18 and TRBJ2-7): NAGVMQNPRHLVRRRGQEARLRCSPMKGHSHVYWYRQLPEEGLKFMVYLQKENIIDESGMPKERFSAEFPKEGPSILRIQQVVRGDSAAYFCASSYETGGEQYFGPGTRLTVT.

The chain recombines TRBV7-9 with TRBJ1-2; 8 bases match TRBD1. Germline V lookup: CDR1 SEHNR, CDR2 FQNEAQ (reference sequence). V was clipped by 0 bases and J by 6 bases; unmatched bases: 6. CDR3 length: 15 amino acids. The CDR3 spells CASSLAIGTGDGYTF. CDR3 nucleotides: TGTGCCAGCAGCTTAGCTATTGGGACAGGAGATGGCTACACCTTC.

This chain links TRBV5-4 with TRBJ2-7, with 7 positions matching TRBD1. Looked up from germline, CDR1 is SGHNT and CDR2 is YYREEE (reference sequence). This CDR3 has 12 residues. V trimming: 4 bases; J trimming: 4 bases; junction bases outside the gene matches: 2. CDR3 residues: CASSPGGYEQYF. CDR3 sequence (DNA): TGTGCCAGCAGCCCAGGGGGTTACGAGCAGTACTTC.